The entry below describes one TCR beta chain. Antigen unknown. The data belong to a study of cytomegalovirus exposure and HLA in healthy donors. Study-level points and caveats: Among the most significant clusters, several appeared linked to common viral pathogens in a later analysis. High sensitivity and specificity were reportedly achieved when the classifier diagnosed cytomegalovirus status.

Researchers ran the PCR with 60 Vbeta and 13 Jbeta primers. Produced via immunoSEQ multiplex PCR; TCRdb's table is partial and in-frame only. The table shows 280,000 or so clones, with over 85% occurring only once. With 2 bases clipped from V and 6 bases from J, the junction kept 2 bases outside the gene matches. CDR1 is MNHEY, CDR2 SMNVEV, per germline (reference sequence). The CDR3 has 14 amino acids. The receptor comes from a woman aged 18-35 years in good health and CMV-seronegative. Material: PBMCs. V and J are TRBV27 and TRBJ2-3; TRBD1 matches 10 bases. Written as DNA, the CDR3 is TGTGCCAGCAGTTTAGTGACAGGGGGCGATACGCAGTATTTT. It translates to CASSLVTGGDTQYF.